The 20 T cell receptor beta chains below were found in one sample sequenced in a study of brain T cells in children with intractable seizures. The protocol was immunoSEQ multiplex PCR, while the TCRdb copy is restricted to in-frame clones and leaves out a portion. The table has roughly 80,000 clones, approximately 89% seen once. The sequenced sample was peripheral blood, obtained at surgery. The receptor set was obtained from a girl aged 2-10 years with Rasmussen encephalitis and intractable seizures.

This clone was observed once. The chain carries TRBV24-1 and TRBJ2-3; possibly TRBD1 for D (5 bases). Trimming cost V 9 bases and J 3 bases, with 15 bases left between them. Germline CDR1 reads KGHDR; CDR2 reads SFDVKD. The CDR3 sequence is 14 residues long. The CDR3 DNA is TGTGCCACCCAGCAGGGTACCGGGACAGATACGCAGTATTTT. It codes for CATQQGTGTDTQYF.

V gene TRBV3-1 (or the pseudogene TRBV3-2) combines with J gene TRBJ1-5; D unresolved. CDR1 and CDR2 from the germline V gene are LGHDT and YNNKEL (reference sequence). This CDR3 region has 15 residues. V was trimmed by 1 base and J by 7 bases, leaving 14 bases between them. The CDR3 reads CASSQGGPGLQPQHF. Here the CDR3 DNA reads TGTGCCAGCAGCCAAGGCGGGCCAGGTCTACAGCCCCAGCATTTT.

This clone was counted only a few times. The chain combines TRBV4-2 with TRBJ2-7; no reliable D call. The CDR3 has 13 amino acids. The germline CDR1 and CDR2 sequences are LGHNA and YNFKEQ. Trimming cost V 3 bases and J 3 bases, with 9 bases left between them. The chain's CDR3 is CASSQRDRYEQYF. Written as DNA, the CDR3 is TGTGCCAGCAGCCAGAGAGACCGCTACGAGCAGTACTTC.

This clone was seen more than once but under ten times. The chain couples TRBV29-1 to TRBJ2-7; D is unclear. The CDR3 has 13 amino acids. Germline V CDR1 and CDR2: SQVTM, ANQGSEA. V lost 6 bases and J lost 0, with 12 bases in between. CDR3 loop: CSVARTHSYEQYF. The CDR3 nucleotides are TGCAGCGTGGCCCGGACGCACTCCTACGAGCAGTACTTC.

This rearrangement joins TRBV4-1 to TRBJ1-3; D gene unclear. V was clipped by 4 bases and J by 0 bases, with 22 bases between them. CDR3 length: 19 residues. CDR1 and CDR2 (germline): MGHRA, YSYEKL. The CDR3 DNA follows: TGCGCCAGCAGCCTCCCTAAGGGCAGCGGGTGGGACTCTGGAAACACCATATATTTT. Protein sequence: CASSLPKGSGWDSGNTIYF.

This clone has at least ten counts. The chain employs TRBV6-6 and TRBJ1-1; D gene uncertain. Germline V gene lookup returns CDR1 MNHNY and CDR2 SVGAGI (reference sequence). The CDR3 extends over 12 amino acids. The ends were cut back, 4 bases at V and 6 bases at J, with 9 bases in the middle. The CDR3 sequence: CASSSLAPEAFF. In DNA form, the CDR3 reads TGTGCCAGCAGTTCTTTGGCCCCTGAAGCTTTCTTT.

CDR3 sequence reads: CATSRDFDYGYGYTF. CDR3 DNA sequence: TGTGCCACCAGCAGAGATTTCGATTATGGCTATGGCTACACCTTC. The chain employs TRBV15 and TRBJ1-2; D unresolved. V was clipped by 0 bases and J by 4 bases, with 12 bases between them. Germline V CDR1 and CDR2: LNHNV, YYDKDF (reference sequence). The CDR3 spans 15 residues.

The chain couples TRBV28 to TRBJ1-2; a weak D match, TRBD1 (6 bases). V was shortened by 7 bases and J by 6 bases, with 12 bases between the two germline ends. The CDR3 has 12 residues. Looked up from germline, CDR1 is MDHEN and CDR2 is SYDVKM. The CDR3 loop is CASTEYRDGYTF. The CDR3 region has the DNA TGTGCCAGCACCGAATACAGGGATGGCTACACCTTC.

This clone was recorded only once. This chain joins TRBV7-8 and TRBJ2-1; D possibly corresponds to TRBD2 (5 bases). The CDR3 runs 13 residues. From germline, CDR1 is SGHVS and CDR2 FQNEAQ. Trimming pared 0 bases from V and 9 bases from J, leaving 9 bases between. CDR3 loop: CASSLAGVGEQFF. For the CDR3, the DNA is TGTGCCAGCAGCTTAGCGGGAGTGGGTGAGCAGTTCTTC.

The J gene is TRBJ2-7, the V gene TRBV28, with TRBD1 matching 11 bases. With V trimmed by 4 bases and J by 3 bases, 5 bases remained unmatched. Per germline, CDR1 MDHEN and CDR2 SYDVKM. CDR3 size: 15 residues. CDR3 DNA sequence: TGTGCCAGCAGTTCAACCGGGACAGGGGGCTACGAGCAGTACTTC. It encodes CASSSTGTGGYEQYF.

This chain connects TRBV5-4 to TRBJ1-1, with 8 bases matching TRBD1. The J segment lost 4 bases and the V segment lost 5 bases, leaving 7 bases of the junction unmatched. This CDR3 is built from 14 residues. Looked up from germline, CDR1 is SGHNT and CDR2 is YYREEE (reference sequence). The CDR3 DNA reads TGTGCCAGCAGTGTCGGACAGGGCATCACTGAAGCTTTCTTT. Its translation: CASSVGQGITEAFF.

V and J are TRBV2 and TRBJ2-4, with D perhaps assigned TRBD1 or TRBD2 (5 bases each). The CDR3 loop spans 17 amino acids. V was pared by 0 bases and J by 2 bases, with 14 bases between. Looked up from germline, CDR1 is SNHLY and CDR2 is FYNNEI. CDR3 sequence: CASSEAAGFGTKNIQYF. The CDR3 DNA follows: TGTGCCAGCAGTGAAGCGGCAGGGTTCGGGACCAAAAACATTCAGTACTTC. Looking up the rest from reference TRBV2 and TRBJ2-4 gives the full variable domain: EPEVTQTPSHQVTQMGQEVILRCVPISNHLYFYWYRQILGQKVEFLVSFYNNEISEKSEIFDDQFSVERPDGSNFTLKIRSTKLEDSAMYFCASSEAAGFGTKNIQYFGAGTRLSVL.

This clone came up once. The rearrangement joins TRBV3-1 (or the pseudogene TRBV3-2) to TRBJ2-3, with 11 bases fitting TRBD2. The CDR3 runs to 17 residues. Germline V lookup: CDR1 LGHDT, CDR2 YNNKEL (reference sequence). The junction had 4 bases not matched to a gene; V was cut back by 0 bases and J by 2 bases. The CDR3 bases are TGTGCCAGCAGCCAAGAGACTAGCGGGGCCTCCACAGATACGCAGTATTTT. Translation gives CASSQETSGASTDTQYF.

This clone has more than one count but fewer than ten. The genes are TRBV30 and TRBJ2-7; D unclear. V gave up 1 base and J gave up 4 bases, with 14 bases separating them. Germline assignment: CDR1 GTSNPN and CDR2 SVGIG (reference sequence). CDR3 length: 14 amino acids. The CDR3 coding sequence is TGTGCCTGGAGTGGGATTGGGTCTTCATACGAGCAGTACTTC. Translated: CAWSGIGSSYEQYF.

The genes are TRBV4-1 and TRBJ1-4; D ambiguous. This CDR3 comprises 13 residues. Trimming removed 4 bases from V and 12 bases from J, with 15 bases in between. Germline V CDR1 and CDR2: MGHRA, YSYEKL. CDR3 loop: CASSLLERDQLFF. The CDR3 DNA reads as TGCGCCAGCAGCCTGCTGGAAAGAGATCAACTGTTTTTT.

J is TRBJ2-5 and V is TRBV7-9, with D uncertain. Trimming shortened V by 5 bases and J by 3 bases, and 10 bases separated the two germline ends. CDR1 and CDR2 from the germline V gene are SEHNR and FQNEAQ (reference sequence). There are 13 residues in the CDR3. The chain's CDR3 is CASSPWAEETQYF. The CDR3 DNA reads TGTGCCAGCAGCCCGTGGGCGGAAGAGACCCAGTACTTC. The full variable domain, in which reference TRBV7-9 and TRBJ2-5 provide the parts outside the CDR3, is DTGVSQNPRHKITKRGQNVTFRCDPISEHNRLYWYRQTLGQGPEFLTYFQNEAQLEKSRLLSDRFSAERPKGSFSTLEIQRTEQGDSAMYLCASSPWAEETQYFGPGTRLLVL.

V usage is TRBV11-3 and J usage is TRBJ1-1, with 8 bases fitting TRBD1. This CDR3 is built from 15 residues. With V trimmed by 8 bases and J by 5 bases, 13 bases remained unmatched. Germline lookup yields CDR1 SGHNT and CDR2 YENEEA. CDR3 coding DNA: TGTGCCAGCGGTCCCCAGGGGGCGCTGGGAACTGAAGCTTTCTTT. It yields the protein CASGPQGALGTEAFF.

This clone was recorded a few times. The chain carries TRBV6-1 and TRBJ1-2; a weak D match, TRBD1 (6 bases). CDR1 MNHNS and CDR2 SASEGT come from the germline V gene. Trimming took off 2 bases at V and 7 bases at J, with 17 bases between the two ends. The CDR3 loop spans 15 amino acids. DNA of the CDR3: TGTGCCAGCAGTGAACCCCCTCTTGGGGGGGCTGGCTACACCTTC. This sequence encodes CASSEPPLGGAGYTF.

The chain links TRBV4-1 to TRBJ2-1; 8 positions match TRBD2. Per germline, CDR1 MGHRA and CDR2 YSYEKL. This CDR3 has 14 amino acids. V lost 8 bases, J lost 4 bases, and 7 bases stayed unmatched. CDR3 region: CASGTGLDYNEQFF. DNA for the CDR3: TGCGCCAGCGGCACGGGACTAGATTACAATGAGCAGTTCTTC.

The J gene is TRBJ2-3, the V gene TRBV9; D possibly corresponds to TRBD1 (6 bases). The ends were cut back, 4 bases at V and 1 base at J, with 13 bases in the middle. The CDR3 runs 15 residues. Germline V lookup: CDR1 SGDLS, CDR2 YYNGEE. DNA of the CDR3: TGTGCCAGCAGCATCAACTCAGGGGGCACAGATACGCAGTATTTT. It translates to CASSINSGGTDTQYF.